These T cell receptor beta chains were read from a single sample in a study of T cell responses to AZD1222 COVID-19 vaccine. Profiling relied on immunoSEQ multiplex PCR, and the TCRdb table lists in-frame clones only, not all of them. This sample carries about 180,000 clones, 90% of them seen once, and the ten largest clones take approximately 3%. Sequenced here: peripheral blood, sampled on day 0 of AZD1222 vaccination. The receptors stem from an adult in good health. Both conserved end residues are part of each CDR3. D genes are given only for firm matches. Size tells how often a clone was seen (once, few, many) or the class of an expanded clone, and some rows leave it out.

>once|TRBJ1-1|-|TRBV30
CAWSVLGGPGLNTEAFF
TGTGCCTGGAGTGTATTGGGGGGTCCGGGGCTGAACACTGAAGCTTTCTTT
>-|TRBJ2-5|-|TRBV6-5
CASHRGSVGETQYF
TGTGCCAGCCACCGTGGGAGCGTCGGGGAGACCCAGTACTTC
>-|TRBJ2-4|-|TRBV4-3
CASSQDQGGVAKNIQYF
TGCGCCAGCAGCCAAGATCAGGGGGGGGTCGCCAAAAACATTCAGTACTTC
>once|TRBJ1-4|-|TRBV2
CASRPGHLNEKLFF
TGTGCCAGCCGCCCGGGACACCTTAATGAAAAACTGTTTTTT
>-|TRBJ1-2|-|TRBV21-1
CASGRYSKGATGGCLDYGYTF
TGTGCCAGCGGACGATATTCAAAAGGGGCGACAGGGGGCTGCTTAGACTATGGCTACACCTTC
>-|TRBJ2-1|TRBD1|TRBV7-8
CASRPGTGIYNEQFF
TGTGCCAGCAGGCCCGGGACAGGGATTTACAATGAGCAGTTCTTC
>-|TRBJ1-2|TRBD1|TRBV9
CASSGGRDSTGVGPYGYTF
TGTGCCAGCAGCGGCGGCCGAGATAGCACAGGGGTTGGACCCTATGGCTACACCTTC
>once|TRBJ1-4|-|TRBV5-5
CASSLGQNNEKLFF
TGTGCCAGCAGCCTCGGACAGAATAATGAAAAACTGTTTTTT
>-|TRBJ2-7|TRBD2|TRBV7-2
CASSLGSGVSPYEQYF
TGTGCCAGCAGCTTAGGTAGCGGGGTGAGCCCCTACGAGCAGTACTTC
>-|TRBJ1-2|-|TRBV5-6
CASSPRTYYGYTF
TGTGCCAGCAGCCCTCGGACCTACTATGGCTACACCTTC
>-|TRBJ1-2|TRBD1|TRBV10-3
CAISEGTGVYGYTF
TGTGCCATCAGTGAGGGGACAGGGGTTTATGGCTACACCTTC
>-|TRBJ1-1|-|TRBV30
CAQEGFDTEAFF
TGTGCCCAAGAAGGGTTTGACACTGAAGCTTTCTTT
>-|TRBJ1-1|TRBD1|TRBV6-4
CASSETDRAGSTEAFF
TGTGCCAGCAGTGAAACAGACAGGGCTGGAAGTACTGAAGCTTTCTTT